This TCR beta chain was identified during a study of cytomegalovirus exposure and HLA in healthy donors. Turning to the study itself: Samples from HLA-typed donors yielded about 85 million unique TCRs in an early data release.

The germline CDR1 and CDR2 sequences are SGDLS and YYNGEE. V was pared by 6 bases and J by 0 bases, with 23 bases between. This CDR3 comprises 18 residues. Study results and limitations: A prior analysis recorded that most TCR beta V segments were productive about 87% or about 30% of the time. HLA alleles were associated with 18,000 or so TCR beta sequences in a later analysis at 0.05 false discovery rate.

In the PCR, 60 Vbeta and 13 Jbeta primers were used. In the original analysis: A later analysis counted 80 million or so unique TCR beta chains, around 10 million shared. Here immunoSEQ multiplex PCR was the method, and the copy in TCRdb shows in-frame clones only, minus some. V and J calls and clone size come straight from that table; D and trimming were deduced from the DNA. The repertoire holds about 200,000 clones, with approximately 80% as singletons. In the case of this clone: Its specificity is unknown.

The sequenced sample was PBMCs. J is TRBJ2-3 and V is TRBV9, with D maybe TRBD2 (6 bases). The source of this sequence is a man aged 50 to 60 in good health and CMV-seronegative. DNA of the CDR3: TGTGCCAGCACCCTGGGGAGCGGGCCCGGCTCTAGCACAGATACGCAGTATTTT. It yields the protein CASTLGSGPGSSTDTQYF.